What follows are 10 T cell receptor beta chains derived from one specimen sequenced in a study of cytomegalovirus exposure and HLA in healthy donors (TCRdb year 2017). Library prep was done by the immunoSEQ multiplex PCR assay. For the multiplex PCR, a mixture combining 60 forward primers for TCR Vbeta segments and 13 reverse primers for TCR Jbeta segments was used. TCRdb provides this immuneACCESS table in a form limited to in-frame rearrangements. Some clones are lacking; in checked studies, under half of them reflect an unresolved V gene, and why the rest are absent is not known. This sample's table lists fewer than 250,000 clones. The ten largest make up around 0.95% of the sample. The sequencing sample was made of PBMCs. The receptor set was obtained from a woman between 25 and 40 years old in good health and CMV-seropositive.

This rearrangement joins TRBV18 to TRBJ2-1, with TRBD2 identical over 7 bases. Germline V gene data show CDR1 as KGHSH and CDR2 as LQKENI. The CDR3 spans 15 residues. J lost 0 bases, V lost 3 bases, and 2 bases had no gene match. CDR3 sequence (DNA): TGTGCCAGCTCACCCCGCGGGAGCTCCTACAATGAGCAGTTCTTC. Translation: CASSPRGSSYNEQFF.

The chain links TRBV6-1 to TRBJ1-1; D unclear. The germline V and J ends were trimmed by 4 bases and 0 bases, with 9 bases remaining between them. The CDR3 has 14 amino acids. Germline V lookup: CDR1 MNHNS, CDR2 SASEGT. This chain's CDR3 is CASSVQHMNTEAFF. The DNA for the CDR3 is TGTGCCAGCAGTGTACAGCACATGAACACTGAAGCTTTCTTT.

The chain employs TRBV30 and TRBJ2-2; 7 bases are shared with TRBD1. V lost 4 bases and J lost 12; bases outside the gene matches: 11. The V gene's germline CDR1 is GTSNPN and CDR2 SVGIG (reference sequence). CDR3 size: 13 residues. CDR3 nucleotides: TGTGCCTGGACCCAAAGGGACAGCACACAGCTGTTTTTT. Translation: CAWTQRDSTQLFF.

This chain uses TRBV19 with TRBJ2-7; no firm D call. The CDR3 has 13 residues. Germline V gene lookup returns CDR1 LNHDA and CDR2 SQIVND (reference sequence). Trimming shortened V by 6 bases and J by 0 bases, and 9 bases separated the two germline ends. The CDR3 nucleotides read TGTGCCAGTAGCCCGGCGGCCTCCTACGAGCAGTACTTC. The encoded protein is CASSPAASYEQYF.

Here the CDR3 DNA reads TGTGCCAGCAGTTTTCTAGGACAGGGGCGCTATGGCTACACCTTC. Translated, it gives CASSFLGQGRYGYTF. The V and J genes are TRBV6-6 and TRBJ1-2, with TRBD1 matching over 9 bases. The germline CDR1 and CDR2 sequences are MNHNY and SVGAGI (reference sequence). The CDR3 is made up of 15 amino acids. The ends lost 4 bases at V and 4 bases at J; junction bases unmatched: 7.

DNA of the CDR3: TGTGCCAGCAGTTACAGGGGGCTAGGCGGGGAGCTGTTTTTT. This translates into CASSYRGLGGELFF. The gene calls are TRBV11-3 and TRBJ2-2, with 9 nucleotides matching TRBD1. With 6 bases clipped from V and 7 bases from J, the junction kept 6 bases outside the gene matches. This CDR3 is 14 amino acids long. Germline loops: CDR1 SGHNT, CDR2 YENEEA.

V usage is TRBV2 and J usage is TRBJ2-2; TRBD1 is a possible D gene (5 bases). The V end was cut by 5 bases, the J end by 0 bases, with 13 bases between. CDR3 length equals 16 residues. CDR1 SNHLY and CDR2 FYNNEI come from the germline V gene. The CDR3 region is CASSTEDITNTGELFF. The CDR3 bases are TGTGCCAGCAGTACTGAGGACATTACGAACACCGGGGAGCTGTTTTTT.

This chain joins TRBV7-9 and TRBJ1-2; 8 bases map to TRBD1. The V segment lost 1 base and the J segment 4 bases; nucleotides outside the gene matches: 5. CDR1 is SEHNR, CDR2 FQNEAQ, per germline (reference sequence). The CDR3 runs 15 residues. Here the CDR3 DNA reads TGTGCCAGCAGCTTAGGAGACAGGGGATTCTATGGCTACACCTTC. It is translated as CASSLGDRGFYGYTF.

The V and J genes are TRBV5-4 and TRBJ2-1; 9 bases fit TRBD2. V shed 1 base and J 2 bases; nucleotides not matched to a gene: 4. The germline CDR1 and CDR2 sequences are SGHNT and YYREEE (reference sequence). CDR3 length equals 16 residues. The CDR3 reads CASSLWGGGAYNEQFF. The DNA for the CDR3 is TGTGCCAGCAGCTTGTGGGGCGGGGGGGCCTACAATGAGCAGTTCTTC.

The CDR3 spells CATSRDASREQFF. The CDR3 nucleotides read TGTGCCACCAGCAGAGATGCGAGCAGGGAGCAGTTCTTC. The chain employs TRBV15 and TRBJ2-1; D call uncertain. The CDR3 covers 13 residues. V was trimmed by 0 bases and J by 10 bases, leaving 10 bases between them. Germline-derived CDR1 and CDR2 are LNHNV and YYDKDF (reference sequence).